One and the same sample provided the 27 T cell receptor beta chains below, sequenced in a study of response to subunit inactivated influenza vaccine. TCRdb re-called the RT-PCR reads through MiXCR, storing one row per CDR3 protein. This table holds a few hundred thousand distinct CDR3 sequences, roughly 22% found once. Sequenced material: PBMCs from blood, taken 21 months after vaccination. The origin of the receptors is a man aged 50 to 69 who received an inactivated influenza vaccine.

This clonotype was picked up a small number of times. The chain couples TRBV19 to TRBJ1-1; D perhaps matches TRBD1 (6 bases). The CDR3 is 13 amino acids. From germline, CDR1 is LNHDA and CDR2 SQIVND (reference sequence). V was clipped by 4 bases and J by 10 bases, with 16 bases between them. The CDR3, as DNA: TGTGCCAGTAGTACTACAGGGTTCGATCCAGCTTTCTTT. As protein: CASSTTGFDPAFF.

The CDR3 protein is CASSHLFPGQVPAQYF. The CDR3 region has the DNA TGCGCCAGCAGCCATTTGTTTCCGGGACAGGTTCCAGCGCAGTATTTT. V is TRBV4-1 and J is TRBJ2-3, with 8 positions matching TRBD1. Germline V gene sequence: CDR1 MGHRA, CDR2 YSYEKL. The CDR3 has 16 amino acids. V gave up 3 bases and J gave up 10 bases; unmatched junction bases: 15.

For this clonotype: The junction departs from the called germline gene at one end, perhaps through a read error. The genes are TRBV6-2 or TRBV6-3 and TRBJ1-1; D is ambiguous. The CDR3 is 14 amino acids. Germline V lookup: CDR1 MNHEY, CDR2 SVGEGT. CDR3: CSSSYGHVNTEAFF. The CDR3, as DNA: TGTTCCAGCAGTTACGGGCACGTTAACACTGAAGCTTTCTTT.

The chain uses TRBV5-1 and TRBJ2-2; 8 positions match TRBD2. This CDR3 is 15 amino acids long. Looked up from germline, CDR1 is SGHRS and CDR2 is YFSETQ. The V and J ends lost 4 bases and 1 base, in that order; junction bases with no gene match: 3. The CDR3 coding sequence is TGCGCCAGCAGCAGGACTAGCTGGAACACCGGGGAGCTGTTTTTT. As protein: CASSRTSWNTGELFF.

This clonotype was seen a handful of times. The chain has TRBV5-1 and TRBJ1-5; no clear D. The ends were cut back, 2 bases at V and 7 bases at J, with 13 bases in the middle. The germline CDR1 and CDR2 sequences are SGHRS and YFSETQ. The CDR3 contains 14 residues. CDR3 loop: CASSFGIVGQPQHF. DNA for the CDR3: TGCGCCAGCAGCTTCGGGATTGTAGGGCAGCCCCAGCATTTT.

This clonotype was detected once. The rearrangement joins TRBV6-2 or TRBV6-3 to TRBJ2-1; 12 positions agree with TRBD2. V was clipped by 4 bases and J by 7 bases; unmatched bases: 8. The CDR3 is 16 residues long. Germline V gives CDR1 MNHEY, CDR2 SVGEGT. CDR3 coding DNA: TGTGCCAGCAGTTCCCTGCGACTAGCGGGAGTGAATGAGCAGTTCTTC. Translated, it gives CASSSLRLAGVNEQFF.

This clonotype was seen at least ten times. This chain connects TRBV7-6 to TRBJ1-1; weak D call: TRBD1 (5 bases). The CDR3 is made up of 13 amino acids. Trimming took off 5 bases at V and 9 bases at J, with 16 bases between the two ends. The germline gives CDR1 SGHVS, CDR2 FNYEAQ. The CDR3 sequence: CASSPTEAGQAFF. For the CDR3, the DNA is TGTGCCAGCAGCCCAACAGAGGCAGGGCAAGCTTTCTTT. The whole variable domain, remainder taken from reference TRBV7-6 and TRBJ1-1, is GAGVSQSPRYKVTKRGQDVALRCDPISGHVSLYWYRQALGQGPEFLTYFNYEAQQDKSGLPNDRFSAERPEGSISTLTIQRTEQRDSAMYRCASSPTEAGQAFFGQGTRLTVV.

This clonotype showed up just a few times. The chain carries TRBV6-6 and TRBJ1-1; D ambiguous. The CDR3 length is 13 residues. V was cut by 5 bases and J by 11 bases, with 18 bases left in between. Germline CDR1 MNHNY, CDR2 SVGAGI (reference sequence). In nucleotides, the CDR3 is TGTGCCAGCAGTAAACTTGTTAATGAAGGGGCTTTCTTT. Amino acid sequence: CASSKLVNEGAFF.

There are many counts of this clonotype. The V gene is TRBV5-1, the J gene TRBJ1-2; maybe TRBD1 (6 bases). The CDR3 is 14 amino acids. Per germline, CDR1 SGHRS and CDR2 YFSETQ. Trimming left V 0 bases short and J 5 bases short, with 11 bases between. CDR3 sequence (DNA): TGCGCCAGCAGCTTGGTCAGGGGATCGTATGGCTACACCTTC. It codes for CASSLVRGSYGYTF.

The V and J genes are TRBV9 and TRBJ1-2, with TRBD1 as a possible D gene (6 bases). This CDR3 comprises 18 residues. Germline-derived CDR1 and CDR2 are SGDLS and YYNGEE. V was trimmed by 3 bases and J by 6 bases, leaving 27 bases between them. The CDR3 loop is CASSASHYRDVRTNGYTF. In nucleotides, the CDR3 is TGTGCCAGCAGCGCAAGCCACTACAGGGACGTAAGAACGAATGGCTACACCTTC.

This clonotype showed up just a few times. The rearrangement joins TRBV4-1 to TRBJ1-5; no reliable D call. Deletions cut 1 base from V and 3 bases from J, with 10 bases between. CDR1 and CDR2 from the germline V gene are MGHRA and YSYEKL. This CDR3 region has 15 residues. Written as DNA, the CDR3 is TGCGCCAGCAGCCAAGTCGGCACACACAATCAGCCCCAGCATTTT. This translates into CASSQVGTHNQPQHF.

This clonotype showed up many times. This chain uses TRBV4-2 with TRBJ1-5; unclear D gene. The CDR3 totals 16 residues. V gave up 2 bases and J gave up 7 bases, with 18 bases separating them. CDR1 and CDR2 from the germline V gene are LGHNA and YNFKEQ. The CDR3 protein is CASSQLTGPKAQPQHF. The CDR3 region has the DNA TGTGCCAGCAGCCAATTGACCGGGCCAAAAGCCCAGCCCCAGCATTTT.

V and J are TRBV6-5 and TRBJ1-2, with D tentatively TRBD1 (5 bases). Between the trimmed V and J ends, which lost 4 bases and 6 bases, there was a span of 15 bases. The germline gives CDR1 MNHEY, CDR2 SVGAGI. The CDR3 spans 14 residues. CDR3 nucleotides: TGTGCCAGCAGTTCCCCAACGCAAGGGGATGGCTACACCTTC. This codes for CASSSPTQGDGYTF.

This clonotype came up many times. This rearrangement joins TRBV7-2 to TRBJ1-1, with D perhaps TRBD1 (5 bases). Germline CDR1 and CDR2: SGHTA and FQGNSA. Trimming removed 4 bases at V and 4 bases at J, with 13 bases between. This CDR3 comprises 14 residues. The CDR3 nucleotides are TGTGCCAGCAGCTGGAGGGGCGCTGGCACTGAAGCTTTCTTT. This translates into CASSWRGAGTEAFF.

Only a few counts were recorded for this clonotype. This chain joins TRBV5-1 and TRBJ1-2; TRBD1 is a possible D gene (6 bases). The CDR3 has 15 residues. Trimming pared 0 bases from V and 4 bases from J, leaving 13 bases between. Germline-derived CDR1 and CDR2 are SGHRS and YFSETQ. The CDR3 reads CASSLVLGDTYGYTF. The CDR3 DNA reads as TGCGCCAGCAGCTTGGTATTGGGGGACACCTATGGCTACACCTTC. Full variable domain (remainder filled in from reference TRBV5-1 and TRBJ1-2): KAGVTQTPRYLIKTRGQQVTLSCSPISGHRSVSWYQQTPGQGLQFLFEYFSETQRNKGNFPGRFSGRQFSNSRSEMNVSTLELGDSALYLCASSLVLGDTYGYTFGSGTRLTVV.

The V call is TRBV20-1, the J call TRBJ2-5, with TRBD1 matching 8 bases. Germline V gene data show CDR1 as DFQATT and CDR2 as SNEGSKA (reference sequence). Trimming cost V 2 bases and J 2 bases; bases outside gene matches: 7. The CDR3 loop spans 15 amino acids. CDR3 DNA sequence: TGCAGTGCTAGATCCTCAGGGGGCGGACAAGAGACCCAGTACTTC. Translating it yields CSARSSGGGQETQYF.

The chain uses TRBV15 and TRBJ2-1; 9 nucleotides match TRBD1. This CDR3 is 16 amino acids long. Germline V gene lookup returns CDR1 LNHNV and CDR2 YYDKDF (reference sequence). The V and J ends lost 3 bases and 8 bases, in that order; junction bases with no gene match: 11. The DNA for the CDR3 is TGTGCCACCAGCAGCAGACAGGGGGGGCTTGTAGATGAGCAGTTCTTC. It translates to CATSSRQGGLVDEQFF.

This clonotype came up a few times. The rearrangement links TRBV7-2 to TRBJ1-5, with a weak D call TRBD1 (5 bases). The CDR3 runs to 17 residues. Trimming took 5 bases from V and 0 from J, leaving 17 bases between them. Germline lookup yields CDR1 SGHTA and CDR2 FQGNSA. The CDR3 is CASSTLPGQYSNQPQHF. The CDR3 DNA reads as TGTGCCAGCAGCACCCTCCCGGGGCAGTATAGCAATCAGCCCCAGCATTTT.

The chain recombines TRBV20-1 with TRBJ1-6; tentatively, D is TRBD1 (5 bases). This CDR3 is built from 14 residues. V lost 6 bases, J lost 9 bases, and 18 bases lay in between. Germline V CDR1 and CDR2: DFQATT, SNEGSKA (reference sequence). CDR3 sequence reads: CSAPPQGLSSPLHF. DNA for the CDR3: TGCAGTGCGCCACCGCAGGGCCTTAGTTCACCCCTCCACTTT.

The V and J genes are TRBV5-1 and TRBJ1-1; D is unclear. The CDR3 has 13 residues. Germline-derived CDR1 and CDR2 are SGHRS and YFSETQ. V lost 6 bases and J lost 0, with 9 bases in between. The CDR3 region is CASKLLLNTEAFF. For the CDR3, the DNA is TGCGCCAGCAAGTTGCTACTGAACACTGAAGCTTTCTTT.

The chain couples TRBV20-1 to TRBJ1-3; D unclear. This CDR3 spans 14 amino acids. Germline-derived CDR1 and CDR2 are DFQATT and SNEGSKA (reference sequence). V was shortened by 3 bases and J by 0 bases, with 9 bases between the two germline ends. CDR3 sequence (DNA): TGCAGTGCTAGGAAATCGGACTCTGGAAACACCATATATTTT. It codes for CSARKSDSGNTIYF.

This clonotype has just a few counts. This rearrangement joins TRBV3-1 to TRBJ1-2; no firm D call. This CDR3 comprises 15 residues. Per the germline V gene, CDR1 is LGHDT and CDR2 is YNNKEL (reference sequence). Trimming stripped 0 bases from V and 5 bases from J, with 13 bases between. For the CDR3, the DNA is TGTGCCAGCAGCCAAGATCGCGGGGATGGATATGGCTACACCTTC. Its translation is CASSQDRGDGYGYTF.

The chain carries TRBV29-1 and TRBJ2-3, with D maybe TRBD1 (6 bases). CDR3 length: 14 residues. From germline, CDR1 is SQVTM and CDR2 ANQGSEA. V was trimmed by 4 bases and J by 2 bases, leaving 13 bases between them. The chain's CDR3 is CSVVRAGDTDTQYF. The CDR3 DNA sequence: TGCAGCGTTGTTCGGGCAGGGGACACAGATACGCAGTATTTT.

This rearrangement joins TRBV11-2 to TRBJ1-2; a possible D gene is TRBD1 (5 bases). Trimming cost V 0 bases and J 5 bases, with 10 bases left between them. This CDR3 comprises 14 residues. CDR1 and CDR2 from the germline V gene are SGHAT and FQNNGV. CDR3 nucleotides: TGTGCCAGCAGCTTAGACGCAGGGTTTTATGGCTACACCTTC. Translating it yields CASSLDAGFYGYTF.

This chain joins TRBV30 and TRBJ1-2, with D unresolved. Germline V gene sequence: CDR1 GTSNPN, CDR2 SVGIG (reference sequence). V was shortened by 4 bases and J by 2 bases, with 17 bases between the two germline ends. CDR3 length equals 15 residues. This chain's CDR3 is CAWNNKQSGNYGYTF. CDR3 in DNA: TGTGCCTGGAACAACAAACAGAGCGGAAACTATGGCTACACCTTC.

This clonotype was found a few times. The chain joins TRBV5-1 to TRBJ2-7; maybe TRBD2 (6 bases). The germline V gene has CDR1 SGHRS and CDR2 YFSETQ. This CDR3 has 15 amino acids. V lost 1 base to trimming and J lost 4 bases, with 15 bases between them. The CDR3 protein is CASSLSPGSGYEQYF. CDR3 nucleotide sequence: TGCGCCAGCAGCTTGAGCCCAGGCAGCGGGTACGAGCAGTACTTC.

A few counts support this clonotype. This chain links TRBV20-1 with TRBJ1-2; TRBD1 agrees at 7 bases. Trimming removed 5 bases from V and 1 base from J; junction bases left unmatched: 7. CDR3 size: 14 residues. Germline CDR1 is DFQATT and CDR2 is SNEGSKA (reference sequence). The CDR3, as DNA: TGCAGTGCTGGGATTGACAGGGATAACTATGGCTACACCTTC. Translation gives CSAGIDRDNYGYTF.